The 28 T cell receptor beta chains given below trace back to one sample, sequenced in a study of blood T cell repertoires in COVID-19. Libraries were prepared by immunoSEQ multiplex PCR; TCRdb keeps only in-frame clonotypes and omits some of them. Of 40,000 to 50,000 clones detected, about 85% appear once; the ten largest clones hold over 4.5%. Sequenced input: peripheral blood. All receptors derive from a man aged 35-49 years with active COVID-19.

This clone appeared once. This rearrangement joins TRBV4-2 to TRBJ2-7, with 8 positions matching TRBD2. The CDR3 has 16 residues. Germline V gene data show CDR1 as LGHNA and CDR2 as YNFKEQ. V lost 4 bases to trimming and J lost 7 bases; unmatched junction nucleotides: 15. The DNA for the CDR3 is TGTGCCAGCAGCCCGCCCCCGGGAAGCGGGAGAGGTGAGCAGTACTTC. Protein: CASSPPPGSGRGEQYF.

The chain couples TRBV27 to TRBJ1-2; D unclear. The V gene lost 7 bases and the J gene lost 5 bases, with 26 bases spanning the gap. CDR3 length: 17 residues. CDR1 is MNHEY and CDR2 is SMNVEV in the germline V gene (reference sequence). As DNA, the CDR3 is TGTGCCAGCACTCCTTCGGGTTGGTCGCTTGGAGGGTATGGCTACACCTTC. Protein sequence: CASTPSGWSLGGYGYTF.

This chain connects TRBV3-1 (or the pseudogene TRBV3-2) to TRBJ1-5; D may be TRBD1 (5 bases). The CDR3 is 15 residues long. Between the trimmed V and J ends, which lost 0 bases and 7 bases, there was a span of 13 bases. Per germline, CDR1 LGHDT and CDR2 YNNKEL (reference sequence). The CDR3 DNA reads as TGTGCCAGCAGCCAAGAAGGGCAGGGTGTGCAGCCCCAGCATTTT. As protein: CASSQEGQGVQPQHF.

J is TRBJ2-1 and V is TRBV5-1; tentatively, D is TRBD1 (6 bases). The CDR3 sequence is 12 residues long. The V gene's germline CDR1 is SGHRS and CDR2 YFSETQ. V gave up 6 bases and J gave up 7 bases, with 11 bases separating them. CDR3 bases: TGCGCCAGCACCTCGCAGGGGAATGAGCAGTTCTTC. This encodes CASTSQGNEQFF.

The genes are TRBV27 and TRBJ2-1; 8 positions agree with TRBD2. The CDR3 extends over 15 amino acids. The ends lost 4 bases at V and 5 bases at J; junction bases unmatched: 7. Germline loops: CDR1 MNHEY, CDR2 SMNVEV (reference sequence). The CDR3 protein is CASSSLAAGDNEQFF. CDR3 sequence (DNA): TGTGCCAGCAGTTCCCTTGCAGCGGGAGACAATGAGCAGTTCTTC.

J is TRBJ2-7 and V is TRBV5-1, with a possible D match to TRBD2 (6 bases). The CDR3 is made up of 14 amino acids. Between the trimmed V and J ends, which lost 3 bases and 2 bases, there was a span of 12 bases. Germline V CDR1 and CDR2: SGHRS, YFSETQ. This CDR3 reads CASSWGVSAYEQYF. The CDR3 coding sequence is TGCGCCAGCAGCTGGGGGGTGTCAGCCTACGAGCAGTACTTC.

The chain combines TRBV7-3 with TRBJ1-1; maybe TRBD1 (6 bases). The germline V and J ends were trimmed by 5 bases and 0 bases, with 13 bases remaining between them. This CDR3 is built from 15 residues. From germline, CDR1 is SGHTA and CDR2 FQGTGA. CDR3: CASSVQQGVNTEAFF. CDR3 in DNA: TGTGCCAGCAGCGTCCAACAGGGAGTGAACACTGAAGCTTTCTTT.

This clone came up once. The genes are TRBV7-9 and TRBJ2-1; D ambiguous. Trimming pared 1 base from V and 4 bases from J, leaving 5 bases between. The germline CDR1 and CDR2 sequences are SEHNR and FQNEAQ (reference sequence). The length of the CDR3 is 13 residues. Here the CDR3 DNA reads TGTGCCAGCAGCTTAGGTCTATACAATGAGCAGTTCTTC. Translation: CASSLGLYNEQFF.

The chain carries TRBV5-6 and TRBJ2-3; 9 bases are shared with TRBD1. Germline V gene data show CDR1 as SGHDT and CDR2 as YYEEEE. There are 15 residues in the CDR3. Trimming removed 6 bases from V and 4 bases from J; junction bases left unmatched: 9. CDR3 DNA sequence: TGTGCCAGCACCACGTGGGGACAGGGAGCAGATACGCAGTATTTT. This sequence encodes CASTTWGQGADTQYF.

The chain links TRBV21-1 to TRBJ1-1. TRBV21-1 is assigned pseudogene status. CDR3 length: 16 residues. For the CDR3, the DNA is TGTGCCAGCAGCCGAGAGGCGGGACGAGTGAACACTGAAGCTTTCTTT. It is translated as CASSREAGRVNTEAFF.

The V gene is TRBV10-3, the J gene TRBJ2-7, with D perhaps matching TRBD1 (5 bases). Looked up from germline, CDR1 is ENHRY and CDR2 is SYGVKD. This CDR3 region has 14 residues. V was pared by 2 bases and J by 0 bases, with 8 bases between. CDR3 bases: TGTGCCATCAGTGAGAGACAGAGCTCCTACGAGCAGTACTTC. Encoded protein: CAISERQSSYEQYF.

The gene calls are TRBV19 and TRBJ1-5; TRBD1 aligns across 8 bases. Germline V lookup: CDR1 LNHDA, CDR2 SQIVND (reference sequence). The CDR3 totals 13 residues. The V gene end was trimmed by 8 bases and the J gene end by 5 bases; junction bases not matched to a gene: 5. The CDR3 loop reads CASSTGGDQPQHF. The CDR3 DNA sequence: TGTGCCAGTTCCACAGGGGGTGATCAGCCCCAGCATTTT. Full variable domain (outside the CDR3, taken from reference TRBV19 and TRBJ1-5): DGGITQSPKYLFRKEGQNVTLSCEQNLNHDAMYWYRQDPGQGLRLIYYSQIVNDFQKGDIAEGYSVSREKKESFPLTVTSAQKNPTAFYLCASSTGGDQPQHFGDGTRLSIL.

The V gene is TRBV28, the J gene TRBJ2-7; 7 positions agree with TRBD1. CDR3 size: 16 residues. Trimming removed 3 bases from V and 1 base from J; junction bases left unmatched: 9. Germline V gene lookup returns CDR1 MDHEN and CDR2 SYDVKM. CDR3 protein: CASSLSRETGSYEQYF. The DNA for the CDR3 is TGTGCCAGCAGTTTGTCCCGAGAGACAGGGTCCTACGAGCAGTACTTC.

The V and J genes are TRBV19 and TRBJ2-2, with D perhaps TRBD2 (6 bases). The germline V gene encodes CDR1 LNHDA and CDR2 SQIVND (reference sequence). V was shortened by 6 bases and J by 7 bases, with 15 bases between the two germline ends. The CDR3 totals 14 residues. The CDR3 loop reads CASRGRLGGGELFF. The CDR3 bases are TGTGCCAGTAGGGGGAGACTAGGAGGCGGGGAGCTGTTTTTT.

This clone has only a few counts. The chain is built from TRBV19 and TRBJ1-5; 7 bases agree with TRBD1. V was clipped by 5 bases and J by 1 base; unmatched bases: 5. The germline CDR1 and CDR2 sequences are LNHDA and SQIVND (reference sequence). This CDR3 contains 15 residues. The CDR3 DNA reads as TGTGCCAGTAGTTACCGGGACAGCAGCAATCAGCCCCAGCATTTT. The encoded protein is CASSYRDSSNQPQHF.

The genes are TRBV15 and TRBJ1-5; weak D call: TRBD1 (5 bases). Per germline, CDR1 LNHNV and CDR2 YYDKDF (reference sequence). This CDR3 is built from 14 residues. The V end lost 1 base, the J end lost 4 bases, and 8 bases lay between the germline ends. The CDR3 DNA reads TGTGCCACCAGCAGAGGGGGCGCAAATCAGCCCCAGCATTTT. It yields the protein CATSRGGANQPQHF.

The chain recombines TRBV7-9 with TRBJ2-1; possibly TRBD1 for D (6 bases). Trimming removed 5 bases from V and 5 bases from J, with 19 bases in between. CDR1 and CDR2 (germline): SEHNR, FQNEAQ (reference sequence). The CDR3 covers 16 residues. The CDR3 reads CASSGNREKLDNEQFF. In DNA form, the CDR3 reads TGTGCCAGCAGCGGAAACAGGGAGAAGCTCGACAATGAGCAGTTCTTC.

The chain couples TRBV10-1 to TRBJ2-1; no firm D call. The CDR3 loop spans 15 amino acids. CDR1 WNHNN and CDR2 SYGVQD come from the germline V gene (reference sequence). Deletions cut 3 bases from V and 0 bases from J, with 9 bases between. The chain's CDR3 is CASSERRHSYNEQFF. CDR3 sequence (DNA): TGCGCCAGCAGTGAAAGGCGGCACTCCTACAATGAGCAGTTCTTC.

The DNA for the CDR3 is TGTGCCAGCAGCTTAGGATCGGTAGGCAGGGGGCGCCGAGTGAACACTGAAGCTTTCTTT. Translating it yields CASSLGSVGRGRRVNTEAFF. The chain joins TRBV11-3 to TRBJ1-1, with 8 positions matching TRBD1. The J segment lost 0 bases and the V segment lost 1 base, leaving 16 bases of the junction unmatched. From germline, CDR1 is SGHNT and CDR2 YENEEA. This CDR3 region has 20 residues.

V is TRBV29-1 and J is TRBJ2-7; a weak D match, TRBD2 (5 bases). Trimming cost V 7 bases and J 7 bases, with 20 bases left between them. Germline CDR1 and CDR2: SQVTM and ANQGSEA. The CDR3 has 13 residues. This CDR3 reads CSARRYSGVEQYF. As DNA, the CDR3 is TGCAGCGCCAGAAGATACAGCGGAGTGGAGCAGTACTTC.

This chain's CDR3 is CASSTGTPMNTEAFF. CDR3 nucleotide sequence: TGTGCCAGTAGTACTGGGACACCCATGAACACTGAAGCTTTCTTT. V gene TRBV19 combines with J gene TRBJ1-1; a weak D match, TRBD1 (6 bases). The CDR3 has 15 residues. Germline CDR1 LNHDA, CDR2 SQIVND (reference sequence). Trimming left V 4 bases short and J 0 bases short, with 12 bases between.

The rearrangement joins TRBV5-1 to TRBJ2-1; D call uncertain. Germline lookup yields CDR1 SGHRS and CDR2 YFSETQ. The CDR3 contains 14 residues. Trimming took off 0 bases at V and 8 bases at J, with 12 bases between the two ends. The CDR3 is CASSLVALIHEQFF. The DNA for the CDR3 is TGCGCCAGCAGCTTGGTGGCCTTAATCCATGAGCAGTTCTTC.

The gene calls are TRBV5-1 and TRBJ2-7; D not certain. The CDR3 spans 14 residues. V lost 5 bases and J 2 bases, leaving 14 bases between the germline ends. The germline CDR1 and CDR2 sequences are SGHRS and YFSETQ. The CDR3 sequence is CASSFTGGAYEQYF. CDR3 nucleotide sequence: TGCGCCAGCAGTTTCACTGGCGGAGCCTACGAGCAGTACTTC.

The J gene is TRBJ2-1, the V gene TRBV9; tentative D call: TRBD1 (5 bases). The CDR3 sequence is 16 residues long. Trimming left V 3 bases short and J 2 bases short, with 15 bases between. Germline CDR1 SGDLS, CDR2 YYNGEE. CDR3 nucleotide sequence: TGTGCCAGCAGCGAGGGTACAGGTTTAGCCTACAATGAGCAGTTCTTC. Translation gives CASSEGTGLAYNEQFF.

The chain has TRBV19 and TRBJ2-3, with D tentatively TRBD2 (6 bases). The V end was cut by 2 bases, the J end by 1 base, with 10 bases between. Looked up from germline, CDR1 is LNHDA and CDR2 is SQIVND (reference sequence). This CDR3 comprises 15 residues. For the CDR3, the DNA is TGTGCCAGTAGTATACGGCGGGGCGGCACAGATACGCAGTATTTT. Translated: CASSIRRGGTDTQYF.

The chain recombines TRBV5-1 with TRBJ2-3; 7 bases fit TRBD1. The CDR3 totals 15 residues. Germline V gene data show CDR1 as SGHRS and CDR2 as YFSETQ. Trimming cost V 0 bases and J 0 bases; bases outside gene matches: 1. The CDR3 DNA follows: TGCGCCAGCAGCTTGGACAGGGGTAGCACAGATACGCAGTATTTT. As protein: CASSLDRGSTDTQYF.

In its sample, this clone was seen once. The genes are TRBV14 and TRBJ2-7, with 7 bases aligning to TRBD1. V shed 4 bases and J 2 bases; nucleotides not matched to a gene: 11. The germline gives CDR1 SGHDN, CDR2 FVKESK. The length of the CDR3 is 16 residues. CDR3 sequence reads: CASSRNLGQDPYEQYF. CDR3 nucleotide sequence: TGTGCCAGCAGCCGCAACCTTGGACAGGACCCCTACGAGCAGTACTTC.

The chain links TRBV6-1 to TRBJ1-2, with D tentatively TRBD1 (6 bases). Germline loops: CDR1 MNHNS, CDR2 SASEGT. This CDR3 is 15 amino acids long. The V end was cut by 2 bases, the J end by 8 bases, with 18 bases between. This CDR3 is CASSEPGDQIGGYTF. The CDR3 DNA is TGTGCCAGCAGTGAACCAGGGGATCAAATCGGCGGCTACACCTTC.